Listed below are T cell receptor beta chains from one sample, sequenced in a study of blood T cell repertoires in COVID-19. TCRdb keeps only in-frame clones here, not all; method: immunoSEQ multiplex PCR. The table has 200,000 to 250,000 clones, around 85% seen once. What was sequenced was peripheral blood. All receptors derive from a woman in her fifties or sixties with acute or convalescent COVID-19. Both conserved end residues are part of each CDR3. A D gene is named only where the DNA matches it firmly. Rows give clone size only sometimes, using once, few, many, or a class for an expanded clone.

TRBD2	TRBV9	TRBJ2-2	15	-	TGTGCCAGCAGCGCGGGACTAGCGAACACCGGGGAGCTGTTTTTT	CASSAGLANTGELFF
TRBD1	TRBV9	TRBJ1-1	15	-	TGTGCCAGCAGCGAGACAGGGGCGGGAGACACTGAAGCTTTCTTT	CASSETGAGDTEAFF
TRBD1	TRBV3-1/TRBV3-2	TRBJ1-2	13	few	TGTGCCAGCAGCCTGCGGACAGGCGATGGCTACACCTTC	CASSLRTGDGYTF
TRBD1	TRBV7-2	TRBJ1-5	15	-	TGTGCCAGCTCCACGACAGGGGATCACAATCAGCCCCAGCATTTT	CASSTTGDHNQPQHF
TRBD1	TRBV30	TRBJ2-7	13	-	TGTGCCTGGAATGGGGACAGGGGCTACGAGCAGTACTTC	CAWNGDRGYEQYF
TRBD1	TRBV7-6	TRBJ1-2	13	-	TGTGCCAGCAGCCCAGGGGGGCCGAATGGCTACACCTTC	CASSPGGPNGYTF
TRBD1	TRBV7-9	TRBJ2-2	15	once	TGTGCCAGCAGCCGGGACAGCGCGAACACCGGGGAGCTGTTTTTT	CASSRDSANTGELFF
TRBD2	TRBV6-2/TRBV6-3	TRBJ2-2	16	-	TGTGCCAGCAGTTACGTCCTAGCGGGGAACACCGGGGAGCTGTTTTTT	CASSYVLAGNTGELFF
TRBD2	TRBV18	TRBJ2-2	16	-	TGTGCCAGCTCTCGGGCCAGCGGGGAAAAAACCGGGGAGCTGTTTTTT	CASSRASGEKTGELFF
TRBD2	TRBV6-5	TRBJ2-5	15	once	TGTGCCAGCAGTTACGGTAGCGGGAGGGCCGAGACCCAGTACTTC	CASSYGSGRAETQYF
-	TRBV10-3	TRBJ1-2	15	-	TGTGCCATCAGTGCCTCGGAAACAGGGAACTATGGCTACACCTTC	CAISASETGNYGYTF
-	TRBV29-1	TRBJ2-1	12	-	TGCAGCGTTGGGACGGGGTACAATGAGCAGTTCTTC	CSVGTGYNEQFF
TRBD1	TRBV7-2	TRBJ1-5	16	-	TGTGCCAGCAGCTTAGTGACAGGGGAGGGCAATCAGCCCCAGCATTTT	CASSLVTGEGNQPQHF
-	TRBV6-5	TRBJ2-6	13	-	TGTGCCGCGAGCGAGTCTGGGGCCAACGTCCTGACTTTC	CAASESGANVLTF
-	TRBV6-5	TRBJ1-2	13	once	TGTGCCAGCAGTCCTCCGGGGATTTATGGCTACACCTTC	CASSPPGIYGYTF
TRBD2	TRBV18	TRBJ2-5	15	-	TGTGCCAGCTCACCAGGGGGGGGATCCCAAGAGACCCAGTACTTC	CASSPGGGSQETQYF
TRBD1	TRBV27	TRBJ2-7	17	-	TGTGCCAGCAGTTTAACGGGGACAGGGGGCCTTCTCTACGAGCAGTACTTC	CASSLTGTGGLLYEQYF
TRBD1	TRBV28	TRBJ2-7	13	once	TGTGCCAGCAGTGCGGGACAGGGCAGCGAGCAGTACTTC	CASSAGQGSEQYF
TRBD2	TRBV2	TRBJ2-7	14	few	TGTGCCAGTACATTAGCGGGAGGCAACTACGAGCAGTACTTC	CASTLAGGNYEQYF
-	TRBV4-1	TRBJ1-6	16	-	TGCGCCAGCAGCCAAGATTTGATAACAGGATATTCACCCCTCCACTTT	CASSQDLITGYSPLHF
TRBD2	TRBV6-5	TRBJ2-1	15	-	TGTGCCAGCAGTTATCGGCGGGGGGATTTCAATGAGCAGTTCTTC	CASSYRRGDFNEQFF
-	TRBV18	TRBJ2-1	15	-	TGTGCCAGCTCACCGGGGCCCCTCGGCGACAATGAGCAGTTCTTC	CASSPGPLGDNEQFF
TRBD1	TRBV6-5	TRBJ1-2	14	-	TGTGCCAGCAGGCGCGGGACAGGGGGCTATGGCTACACCTTC	CASRRGTGGYGYTF
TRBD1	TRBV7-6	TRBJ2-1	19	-	TGTGCCAGCAGCCCCTGGGGCCGGGGCCGACAGGGTGGGTACAATGAGCAGTTCTTC	CASSPWGRGRQGGYNEQFF
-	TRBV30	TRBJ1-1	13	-	TGTGCCTGGAGCCCAGGCAGGGGCCCTGAAGCTTTCTTT	CAWSPGRGPEAFF
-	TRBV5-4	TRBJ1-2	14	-	TGTGCCAGCAGCTTTAACAGGGTCCTGGAGGGCTACACCTTC	CASSFNRVLEGYTF
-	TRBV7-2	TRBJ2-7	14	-	TGTGCCAGCAGGGTGGACAGTCCTGGATACGAGCAGTACTTC	CASRVDSPGYEQYF